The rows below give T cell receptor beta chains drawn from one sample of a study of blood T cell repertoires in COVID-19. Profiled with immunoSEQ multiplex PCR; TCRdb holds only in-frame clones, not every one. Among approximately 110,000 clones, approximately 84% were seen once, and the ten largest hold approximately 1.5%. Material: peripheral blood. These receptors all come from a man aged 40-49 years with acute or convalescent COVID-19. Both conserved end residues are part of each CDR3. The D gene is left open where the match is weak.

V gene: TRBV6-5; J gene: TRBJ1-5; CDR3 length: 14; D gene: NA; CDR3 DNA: TGTGCCAGCAGCCCCTATTATAGCAATCAGCCCCAGCATTTT; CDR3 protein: CASSPYYSNQPQHF
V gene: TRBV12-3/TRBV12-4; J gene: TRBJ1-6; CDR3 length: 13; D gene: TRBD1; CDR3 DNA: TGTGCCAGCAGACAGGGGTGGAATTCACCCCTCCACTTT; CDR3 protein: CASRQGWNSPLHF
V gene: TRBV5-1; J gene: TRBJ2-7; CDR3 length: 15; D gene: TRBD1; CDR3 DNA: TGCGCCAGCAGTTACGGACAGGGAGGCTCCTACGAGCAGTACTTC; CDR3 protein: CASSYGQGGSYEQYF
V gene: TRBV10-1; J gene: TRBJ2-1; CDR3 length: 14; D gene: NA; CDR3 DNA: TGCGCCAGCAGTGAGGGCAGAGGATACAATGAGCAGTTCTTC; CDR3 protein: CASSEGRGYNEQFF
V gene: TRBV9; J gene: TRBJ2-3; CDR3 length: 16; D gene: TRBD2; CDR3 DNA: TGTGCCAGCAGCACCCGGACTAGCGGGGTGTCAGATACGCAGTATTTT; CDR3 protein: CASSTRTSGVSDTQYF
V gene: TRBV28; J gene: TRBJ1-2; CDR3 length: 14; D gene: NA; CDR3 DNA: TGTGCCAGCAGTTTAGCAGGCATGTTCTATGGCTACACCTTC; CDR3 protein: CASSLAGMFYGYTF
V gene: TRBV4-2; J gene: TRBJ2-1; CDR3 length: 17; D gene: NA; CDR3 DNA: TGTGCCAGCAGCCAAGATCTGGGACTGTCTCCCCACAATGAGCAGTTCTTC; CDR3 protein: CASSQDLGLSPHNEQFF
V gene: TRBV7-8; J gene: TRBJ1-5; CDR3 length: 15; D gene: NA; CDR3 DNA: TGTGCCAGCAGCTTAGAGACAGGAGCAAATCAGCCCCAGCATTTT; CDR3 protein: CASSLETGANQPQHF
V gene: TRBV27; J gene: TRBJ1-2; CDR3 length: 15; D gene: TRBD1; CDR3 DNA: TGTGCCAGCAGTGCGTACAGGGGGCGCGACTATGGCTACACCTTC; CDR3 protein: CASSAYRGRDYGYTF
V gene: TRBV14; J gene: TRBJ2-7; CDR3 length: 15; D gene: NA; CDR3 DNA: TGTGCCAGCAGCCAAAAGGTGGGGAGTAGATACGAGCAGTACTTC; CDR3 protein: CASSQKVGSRYEQYF
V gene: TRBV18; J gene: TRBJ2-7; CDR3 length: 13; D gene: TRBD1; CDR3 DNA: TGTGCCAGCTCACCGGACAGGTCCTACGAGCAGTACTTC; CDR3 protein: CASSPDRSYEQYF